The sample holds a few counts of the clone carrying this T cell receptor beta chain. Its specificity is not known. One end of the junction is discordant with germline, which a read error may explain. These data come from a study of metastatic and nonmetastatic thyroid tumors. Regarding the study as a whole: Benign nodules reportedly had significantly lower TCR beta diversity than malignant thyroid tumors in blood and tumor.

Ahead of thyroid surgery, no patient had received treatment of any kind. The CDR3 is 14 amino acids. The germline V gene encodes CDR1 SNHLY and CDR2 FYNNEI. With MiXCR, TCRdb called clones anew from the PCR reads. The table includes fewer than 100,000 clones, around 14% detected once. The sample was blood. The chain links TRBV2 to TRBJ1-5, with TRBD1 as a possible D gene (6 bases). This sequence was found in a female donor with papillary thyroid cancer or a benign thyroid nodule (not recorded which). Some clones in this sample may be carry-over from other donors' samples. The CDR3 protein is CASRVGTQNQPKHF. CDR3 DNA: TGTGCCAGCAGGGTTGGGACACAAAATCAGCCCAAGCATTTT.